The next 14 T cell receptor beta chains were all read from a single sample in a study of blood T cell repertoires in COVID-19. Profiling relied on immunoSEQ multiplex PCR, and the TCRdb table lists in-frame clones only, not all of them. This sample yields roughly 250,000 clones, of which more than 65% are seen a single time; 3% to 4% belongs to the top ten. The sequenced sample was peripheral blood. These receptors all come from a woman aged 40 to 50 with active or convalescent COVID-19.

Comment on this clone: Distinct nucleotide sequences in the sample also encode this CDR3. The chain links TRBV10-3 to TRBJ1-5, with D possibly being TRBD1 (5 bases). The CDR3 is made up of 14 amino acids. V was pared by 0 bases and J by 4 bases, with 7 bases between. In germline, CDR1 is ENHRY, CDR2 SYGVKD. The CDR3 nucleotides are TGTGCCATCAGTGAGTCGGGGGGGAATCAGCCCCAGCATTTT. Residues: CAISESGGNQPQHF.

This sequence joins TRBV30 and TRBJ1-5; tentative D call: TRBD1 (6 bases). The V gene lost 2 bases and the J gene lost 4 bases, with 9 bases spanning the gap. CDR3 length equals 13 residues. Germline V gives CDR1 GTSNPN, CDR2 SVGIG (reference sequence). The CDR3 coding sequence is TGTGCCTGGAGTCAGGGGCCTAATCAGCCCCAGCATTTT. Its protein is CAWSQGPNQPQHF.

The chain recombines TRBV28 with TRBJ1-2; 8 bases align to TRBD1. The CDR3 spans 15 residues. CDR1 is MDHEN and CDR2 is SYDVKM in the germline V gene. Trimming removed 3 bases from V and 8 bases from J; junction bases left unmatched: 11. CDR3 region: CASSFSPSGTGGYTF. CDR3 bases: TGTGCCAGCAGTTTCAGCCCCTCCGGGACAGGAGGCTACACCTTC.

This sequence joins TRBV3-1 (or the pseudogene TRBV3-2) and TRBJ1-3; weak D call: TRBD1 (6 bases). Germline V CDR1 and CDR2: LGHDT, YNNKEL (reference sequence). This CDR3 spans 13 amino acids. Trimming removed 8 bases from V and 0 bases from J, with 8 bases in between. This CDR3 is CASGQFSGNTIYF. The CDR3 DNA follows: TGTGCCAGCGGACAGTTCTCTGGAAACACCATATATTTT.

This clone was detected once. This chain uses TRBV27 with TRBJ1-1; the D gene is possibly TRBD1 (6 bases). The CDR3 has 13 amino acids. Germline values: CDR1 MNHEY, CDR2 SMNVEV (reference sequence). The V end lost 5 bases, the J end lost 10 bases, and 17 bases lay between the germline ends. The CDR3 region has the DNA TGTGCCAGCAGTCCCGACAGGTGGGTCGGAGCTTTCTTT. This gives the protein CASSPDRWVGAFF.

This chain uses TRBV27 with TRBJ1-5; 11 bases are shared with TRBD1. This CDR3 contains 14 residues. CDR1 and CDR2 (germline): MNHEY, SMNVEV (reference sequence). The V segment lost 8 bases and the J segment 7 bases; nucleotides outside the gene matches: 7. CDR3 protein: CASRGQGAAQPQHF. CDR3 nucleotides: TGTGCCAGCCGCGGACAGGGGGCAGCACAGCCCCAGCATTTT.

The chain employs TRBV29-1 and TRBJ2-3; TRBD1 might be the D (5 bases). This CDR3 comprises 15 residues. From germline, CDR1 is SQVTM and CDR2 ANQGSEA. With 6 bases removed from V and 4 bases from J, the gap between germline ends came to 20 bases. The CDR3 protein is CSVGRREGRADTQYF. As DNA, the CDR3 is TGCAGCGTCGGACGCAGGGAAGGTAGGGCAGATACGCAGTATTTT.

This chain links TRBV6-1 with TRBJ2-7, with D perhaps matching TRBD1 (6 bases). CDR1 and CDR2 (germline): MNHNS, SASEGT. With 2 bases removed from V and 3 bases from J, the gap between germline ends came to 8 bases. The CDR3 runs 13 residues. Here the CDR3 DNA reads TGTGCCAGCAGTGAAAACAGGGACTACGAGCAGTACTTC. It specifies CASSENRDYEQYF.

V usage is TRBV5-4 and J usage is TRBJ2-3; D may be TRBD1 (5 bases). This CDR3 is built from 15 residues. The V end lost 0 bases, the J end lost 5 bases, and 13 bases lay between the germline ends. The germline V gene encodes CDR1 SGHNT and CDR2 YYREEE (reference sequence). The CDR3 here is CASSLGIGAGDTQYF. CDR3 in DNA: TGTGCCAGCAGCTTGGGAATAGGGGCAGGAGATACGCAGTATTTT.

The genes are TRBV6-5 and TRBJ1-5; D perhaps matches TRBD1 (5 bases). This CDR3 is 15 amino acids long. V lost 6 bases and J 0 bases, leaving 12 bases between the germline ends. Per germline, CDR1 MNHEY and CDR2 SVGAGI. DNA for the CDR3: TGTGCCAGCAGGAAGTGGGGGGATAGCAATCAGCCCCAGCATTTT. It codes for CASRKWGDSNQPQHF.

The chain carries TRBV5-1 and TRBJ1-3; D may be TRBD1 (6 bases). V was shortened by 0 bases and J by 0 bases, with 13 bases between the two germline ends. This CDR3 is 17 amino acids long. Germline values: CDR1 SGHRS, CDR2 YFSETQ. Here the CDR3 DNA reads TGCGCCAGCAGCTTGGTCGGACAGCCAGCCTCTGGAAACACCATATATTTT. It codes for CASSLVGQPASGNTIYF.

The gene calls are TRBV5-1 and TRBJ1-2; D unresolved. Germline-derived CDR1 and CDR2 are SGHRS and YFSETQ. This CDR3 has 15 residues. The ends were cut back, 0 bases at V and 7 bases at J, with 16 bases in the middle. CDR3 bases: TGCGCCAGCAGCTTGGCCGCGGAAGTGCCTGGTGGCTACACCTTC. Protein: CASSLAAEVPGGYTF.

The chain recombines TRBV6-5 with TRBJ1-3, with 7 nucleotides matching TRBD1. This CDR3 has 15 residues. Trimming removed 6 bases from V and 0 bases from J; junction bases left unmatched: 5. Germline CDR1 reads MNHEY; CDR2 reads SVGAGI. The CDR3: CASRRDSVSGNTIYF. CDR3 DNA sequence: TGTGCCAGCAGGCGGGACAGTGTCTCTGGAAACACCATATATTTT.

The rearrangement links TRBV6-5 to TRBJ1-3; D not certain. V gave up 5 bases and J gave up 4 bases, with 12 bases separating them. The CDR3 extends over 14 amino acids. Germline V gives CDR1 MNHEY, CDR2 SVGAGI. The DNA of the CDR3 is TGTGCCAGCAGTACCGGACGAGGGGGAAACACCATATATTTT. Translating it yields CASSTGRGGNTIYF.